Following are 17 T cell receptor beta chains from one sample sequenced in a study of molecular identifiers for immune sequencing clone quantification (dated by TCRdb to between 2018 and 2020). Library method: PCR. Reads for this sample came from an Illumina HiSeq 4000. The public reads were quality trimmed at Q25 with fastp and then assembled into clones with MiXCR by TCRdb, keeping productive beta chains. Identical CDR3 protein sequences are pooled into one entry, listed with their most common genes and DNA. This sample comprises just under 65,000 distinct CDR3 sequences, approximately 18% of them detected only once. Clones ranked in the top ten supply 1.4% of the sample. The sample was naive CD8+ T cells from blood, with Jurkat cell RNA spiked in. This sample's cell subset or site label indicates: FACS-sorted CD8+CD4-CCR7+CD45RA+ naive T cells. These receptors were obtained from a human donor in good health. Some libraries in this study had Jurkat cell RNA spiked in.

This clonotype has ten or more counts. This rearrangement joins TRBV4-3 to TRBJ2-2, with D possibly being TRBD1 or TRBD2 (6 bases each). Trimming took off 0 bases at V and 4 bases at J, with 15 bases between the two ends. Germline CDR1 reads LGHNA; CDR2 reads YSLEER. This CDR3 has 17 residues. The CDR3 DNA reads TGCGCCAGCAGCCAAGATCCTAGGGGGGCCCGCACCGGGGAGCTGTTTTTT. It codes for CASSQDPRGARTGELFF.

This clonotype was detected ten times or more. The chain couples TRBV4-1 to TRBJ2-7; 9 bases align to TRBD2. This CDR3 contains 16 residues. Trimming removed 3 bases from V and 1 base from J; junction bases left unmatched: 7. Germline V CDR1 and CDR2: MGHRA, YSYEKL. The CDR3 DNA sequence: TGCGCCAGCAGCCATTGGACTAGCGCCGAGTCCTACGAGCAGTACTTC. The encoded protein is CASSHWTSAESYEQYF.

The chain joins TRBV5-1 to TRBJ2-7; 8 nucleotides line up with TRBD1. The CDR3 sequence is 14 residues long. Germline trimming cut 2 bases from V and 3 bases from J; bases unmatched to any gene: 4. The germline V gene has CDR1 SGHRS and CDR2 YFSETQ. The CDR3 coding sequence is TGCGCCAGCAGCTTTTCCGGGACAGGCTACGAGCAGTACTTC. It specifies CASSFSGTGYEQYF.

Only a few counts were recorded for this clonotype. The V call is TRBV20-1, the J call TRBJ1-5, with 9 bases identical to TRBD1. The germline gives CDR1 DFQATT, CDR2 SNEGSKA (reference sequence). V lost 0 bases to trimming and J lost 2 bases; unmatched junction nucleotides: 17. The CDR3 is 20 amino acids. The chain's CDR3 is CSARDRAPGTGTWGNQPQHF. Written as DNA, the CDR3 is TGCAGTGCTAGAGACAGGGCCCCGGGGACAGGGACCTGGGGCAATCAGCCCCAGCATTTT.

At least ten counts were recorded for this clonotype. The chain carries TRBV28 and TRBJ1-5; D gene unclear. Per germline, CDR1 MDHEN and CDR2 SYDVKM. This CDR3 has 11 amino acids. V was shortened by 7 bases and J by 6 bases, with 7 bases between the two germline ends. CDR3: CASNSVQPQHF. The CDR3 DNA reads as TGTGCCAGCAATTCAGTTCAGCCCCAGCATTTT.

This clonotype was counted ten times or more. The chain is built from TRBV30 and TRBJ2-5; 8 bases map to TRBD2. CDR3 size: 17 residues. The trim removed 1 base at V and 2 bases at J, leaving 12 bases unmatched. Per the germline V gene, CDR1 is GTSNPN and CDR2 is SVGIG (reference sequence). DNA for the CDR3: TGTGCCTGGAGTGGCGGGTCTAGCGGGTGGGTTCAAGAGACCCAGTACTTC. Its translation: CAWSGGSSGWVQETQYF.

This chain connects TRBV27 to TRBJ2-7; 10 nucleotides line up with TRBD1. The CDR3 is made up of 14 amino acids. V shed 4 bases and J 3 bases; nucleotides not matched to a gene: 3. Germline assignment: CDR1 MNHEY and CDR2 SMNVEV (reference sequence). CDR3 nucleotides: TGTGCCAGCAGTTACCGGACAGGGGGCTACGAGCAGTACTTC. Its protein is CASSYRTGGYEQYF.

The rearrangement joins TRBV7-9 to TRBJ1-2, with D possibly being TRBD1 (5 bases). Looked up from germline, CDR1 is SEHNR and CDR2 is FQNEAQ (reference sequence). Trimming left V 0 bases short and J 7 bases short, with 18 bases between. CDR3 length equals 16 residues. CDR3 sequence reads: CASSLAAVSPRGGYTF. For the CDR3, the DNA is TGTGCCAGCAGCTTAGCGGCGGTCTCCCCTAGGGGTGGCTACACCTTC.

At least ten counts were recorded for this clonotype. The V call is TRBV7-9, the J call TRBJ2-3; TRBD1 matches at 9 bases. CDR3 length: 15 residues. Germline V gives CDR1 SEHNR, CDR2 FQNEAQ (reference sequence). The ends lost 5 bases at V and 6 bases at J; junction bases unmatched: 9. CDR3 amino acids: CASSPGTGLLDTQYF. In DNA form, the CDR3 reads TGTGCCAGCAGCCCCGGGACAGGGCTCTTGGATACGCAGTATTTT.

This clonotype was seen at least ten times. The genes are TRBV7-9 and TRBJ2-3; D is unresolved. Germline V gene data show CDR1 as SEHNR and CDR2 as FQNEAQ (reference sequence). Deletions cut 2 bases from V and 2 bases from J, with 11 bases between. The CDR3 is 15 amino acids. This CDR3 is CASSLLAEFTDTQYF. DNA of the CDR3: TGTGCCAGCAGCTTACTCGCGGAGTTCACAGATACGCAGTATTTT.

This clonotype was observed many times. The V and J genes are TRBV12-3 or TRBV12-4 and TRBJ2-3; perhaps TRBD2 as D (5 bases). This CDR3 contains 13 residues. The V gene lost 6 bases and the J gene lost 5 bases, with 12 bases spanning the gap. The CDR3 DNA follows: TGTGCCAGCAGAATTCCTGAGGGAGATACGCAGTATTTT. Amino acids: CASRIPEGDTQYF.

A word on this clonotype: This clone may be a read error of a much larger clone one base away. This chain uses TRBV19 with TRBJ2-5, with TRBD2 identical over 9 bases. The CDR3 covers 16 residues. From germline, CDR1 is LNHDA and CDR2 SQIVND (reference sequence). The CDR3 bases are TGTGCCAGTAGCGTAACCGGGACTAGCTCCCAAGAGACCCGGTACTTC. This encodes CASSVTGTSSQETRYF.

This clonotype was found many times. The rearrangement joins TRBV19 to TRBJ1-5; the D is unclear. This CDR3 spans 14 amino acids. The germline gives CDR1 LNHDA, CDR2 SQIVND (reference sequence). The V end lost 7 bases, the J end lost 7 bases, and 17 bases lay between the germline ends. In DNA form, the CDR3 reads TGTGCCAGTACCAACCTCCGGGTAGGGCAGCCCCAGCATTTT. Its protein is CASTNLRVGQPQHF.

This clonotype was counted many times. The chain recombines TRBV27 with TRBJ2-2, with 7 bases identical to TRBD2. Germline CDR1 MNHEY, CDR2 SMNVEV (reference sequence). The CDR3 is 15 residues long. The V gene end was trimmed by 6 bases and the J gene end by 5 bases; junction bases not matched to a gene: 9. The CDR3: CASRAGLVKTGELFF. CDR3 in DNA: TGTGCCAGCAGAGCGGGACTTGTGAAAACCGGGGAGCTGTTTTTT.

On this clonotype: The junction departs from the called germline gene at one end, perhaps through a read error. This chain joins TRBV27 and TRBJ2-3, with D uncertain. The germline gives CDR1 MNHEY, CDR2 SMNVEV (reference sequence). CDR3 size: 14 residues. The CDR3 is CASSLFAETDMQYF. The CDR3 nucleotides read TGTGCCAGTAGTTTATTTGCAGAAACAGATATGCAGTATTTT.

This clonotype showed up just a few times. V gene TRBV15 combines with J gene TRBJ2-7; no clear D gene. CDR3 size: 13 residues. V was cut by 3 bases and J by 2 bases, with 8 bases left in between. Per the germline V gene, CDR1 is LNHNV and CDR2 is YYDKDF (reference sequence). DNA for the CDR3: TGTGCCACCAGCAGTGTCCCGACCTACGAGCAGTACTTC. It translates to CATSSVPTYEQYF.

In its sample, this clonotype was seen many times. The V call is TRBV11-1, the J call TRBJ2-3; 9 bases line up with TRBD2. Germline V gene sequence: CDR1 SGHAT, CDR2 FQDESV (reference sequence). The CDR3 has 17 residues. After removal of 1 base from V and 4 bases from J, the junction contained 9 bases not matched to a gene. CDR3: CASSLESLREGPDTQYF. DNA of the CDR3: TGTGCCAGCAGCTTAGAAAGCTTGCGGGAGGGCCCAGATACGCAGTATTTT.